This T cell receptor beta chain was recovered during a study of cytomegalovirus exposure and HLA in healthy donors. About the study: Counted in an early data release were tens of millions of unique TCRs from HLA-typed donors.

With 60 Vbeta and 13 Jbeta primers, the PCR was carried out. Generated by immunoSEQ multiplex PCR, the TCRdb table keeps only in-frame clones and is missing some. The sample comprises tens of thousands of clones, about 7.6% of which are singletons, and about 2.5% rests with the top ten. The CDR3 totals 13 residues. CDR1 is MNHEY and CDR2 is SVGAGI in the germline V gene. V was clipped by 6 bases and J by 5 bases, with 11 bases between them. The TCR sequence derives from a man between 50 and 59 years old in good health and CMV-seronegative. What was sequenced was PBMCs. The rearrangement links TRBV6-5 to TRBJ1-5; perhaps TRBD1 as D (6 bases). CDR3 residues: CASSWTADQPQHF. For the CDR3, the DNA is TGTGCCAGCAGCTGGACAGCCGATCAGCCCCAGCATTTT.